The entry below describes one T cell receptor beta chain. Germline values: CDR1 SGHTS, CDR2 YDEGEE. Trimming stripped 0 bases from V and 1 base from J, with 14 bases between. CDR3 length equals 17 residues. Treatment of the sample: oral pan-JAK inhibitor, 5-10 mg twice daily. RNA was extracted and reverse transcribed into cDNA as the sequencing template. Produced via immunoSEQ multiplex PCR; TCRdb's table is partial and in-frame only. The table shows about 120,000 clones, with approximately 57% occurring only once. The data derive from a study of CD8+ T cells in alopecia areata. This chain uses TRBV5-8 with TRBJ2-1; D possibly uses TRBD1 or TRBD2 (5 bases each). Material: CD4+ T cells sorted from blood, obtained at week 4, from a patient treated with tofacitinib. This TCR was sampled from a human donor with alopecia areata. CDR3 sequence reads: CASSLAVGTGSYNEQFF. DNA of the CDR3: TGTGCCAGCAGCTTGGCGGTCGGGACGGGATCCTACAATGAGCAGTTCTTC. Combining the CDR3 with reference TRBV5-8 and TRBJ2-1 gives the whole variable domain EAGVTQSPTHLIKTRGQQATLRCSPISGHTSVYWYQQALGLGLQFLLWYDEGEERNRGNFPPRFSGRQFPNYSSELNVNALELEDSALYLCASSLAVGTGSYNEQFFGPGTRLTVL.